What follows are 29 T cell receptor beta chains derived from one specimen sequenced in a study of CD8+CD57+ T cells in acquired aplastic anemia. Patients selected for sequencing had displayed CD8+CD57+ cell expansion by flow cytometry. The use of genomic DNA as template underpinned the TCR beta VDJ and CDR3 profiling. TCRdb reprocessed the reads via MiXCR and lists one record per CDR3 protein. The sample has 130,000 or so distinct CDR3 sequences, about 43% seen once. Sequenced input: sorted CD4+, CD8+, or CD8+CD57+ T cells (not recorded which) from PBMCs. Receptors originate from a human donor with aplastic anemia.

This clonotype was counted many times. V usage is TRBV2 and J usage is TRBJ2-7; possibly TRBD1 for D (6 bases). CDR1 is SNHLY, CDR2 FYNNEI, per germline. V was clipped by 6 bases and J by 3 bases, with 15 bases between them. The CDR3 has 14 amino acids. Here the CDR3 DNA reads TGTGCCAGCAGGCCTCATCAGGGGAGCTACGAGCAGTACTTC. It encodes CASRPHQGSYEQYF.

Points on this clonotype: The CDR3 ends on some other residue instead of the conserved phenylalanine or tryptophan, so this is likely a read error. The chain links TRBV6-5 to TRBJ1-2; D might be TRBD1 (6 bases). The ends were cut back, 4 bases at V and 5 bases at J, with 11 bases in the middle. The length of the CDR3 is 13 residues. The germline gives CDR1 MNHEY, CDR2 SVGAGI. Here the CDR3 reads CASSLTGWYGYTS. DNA for the CDR3: TGTGCCAGCAGTTTAACAGGGTGGTATGGCTACACCTCC.

For this clonotype: This may be a read error: a much more frequent sequence differs by one nucleotide. V usage is TRBV4-1 and J usage is TRBJ1-2, with D possibly TRBD1 on 6 matching bases. Trimming pared 4 bases from V and 0 bases from J, leaving 18 bases between. Germline values: CDR1 MGHRA, CDR2 YSYEKL. There are 17 residues in the CDR3. CDR3 sequence (DNA): TGCGCCAGCAGCCTCTCAAAGGGCGCAGGGGCTAACTATGGCTACACCTTC. This translates into CASSLSKGAGANYGYTF.

At least ten counts were recorded for this clonotype. The chain recombines TRBV20-1 with TRBJ1-3; no clear D gene. The CDR3 spans 13 residues. Germline values: CDR1 DFQATT, CDR2 SNEGSKA (reference sequence). The V gene lost 0 bases and the J gene lost 5 bases, with 8 bases spanning the gap. The CDR3 DNA is TGCAGTGCTAGAGATGGTGGGCGAAACACCATATATTTT. Translating it yields CSARDGGRNTIYF.

Notes on this clonotype: Germline is not matched at one junction end, which may reflect a read error. CDR3 loop: CAIRGTAYEQCF. CDR3 nucleotide sequence: TGTGCCATCAGAGGGACTGCTTACGAGCAGTGCTTC. The chain has TRBV10-3 and TRBJ2-7; the D gene is possibly TRBD2 (6 bases). Germline V gene sequence: CDR1 ENHRY, CDR2 SYGVKD. This CDR3 contains 12 residues.

V usage is TRBV29-1 and J usage is TRBJ1-1; D gene uncertain. The CDR3 is 11 amino acids. V lost 7 bases, J lost 1 base, and 7 bases lay in between. CDR1 and CDR2 (germline): SQVTM, ANQGSEA. Here the CDR3 reads CSGAKNTEAFF. The CDR3 nucleotides are TGCAGCGGGGCTAAGAACACTGAAGCTTTCTTT. Using reference TRBV29-1 and TRBJ1-1 for the parts outside the CDR3, the full variable domain is SAVISQKPSRDICQRGTSLTIQCQVDSQVTMMFWYRQQPGQSLTLIATANQGSEATYESGFVIDKFPISRPNLTFSTLTVSNMSPEDSSIYLCSGAKNTEAFFGQGTRLTVV.

Comment on this clonotype: One end of the junction does not line up with germline, which may come from a read error. This chain connects TRBV3-1 to TRBJ2-6; D is possibly TRBD1 (5 bases). Per the germline V gene, CDR1 is LGHDT and CDR2 is YNNKEL (reference sequence). This CDR3 comprises 18 residues. In DNA, the CDR3 is TGTGCCAGCAGCCAAGTAGAACAGGCGATCTCTGGGGCCAACGTCCTGACCTTC. Translation: CASSQVEQAISGANVLTF.

This clonotype was seen ten or more times. The chain carries TRBV19 and TRBJ1-3; 7 bases fit TRBD1. V shed 5 bases and J 4 bases; nucleotides not matched to a gene: 11. CDR1 and CDR2 (germline): LNHDA, SQIVND (reference sequence). CDR3 length: 16 amino acids. DNA of the CDR3: TGTGCCAGTAGTCCTCGGACAGGAGCAAACGGAAACACCATATATTTT. It yields the protein CASSPRTGANGNTIYF.

Ten or more counts support this clonotype. V gene TRBV9 combines with J gene TRBJ1-5, with D possibly TRBD1 on 6 matching bases. Trimming pared 4 bases from V and 4 bases from J, leaving 15 bases between. This CDR3 is built from 15 residues. Germline CDR1 SGDLS, CDR2 YYNGEE. CDR3 nucleotide sequence: TGTGCCAGCAGCCCCGGTGGACAGCAAAATCAGCCCCAGCATTTT. It specifies CASSPGGQQNQPQHF.

This clonotype showed up many times. V is TRBV4-2 and J is TRBJ2-5, with 7 bases matching TRBD2. Germline V CDR1 and CDR2: LGHNA, YNFKEQ. This CDR3 spans 15 amino acids. With V trimmed by 1 base and J by 3 bases, 5 bases remained unmatched. As DNA, the CDR3 is TGTGCCAGCAGCCAAGTGGGGACTATGGAAGAGACCCAGTACTTC. Translated: CASSQVGTMEETQYF.

This clonotype was seen repeatedly, ten times or more. The chain couples TRBV2 to TRBJ1-5, with 10 bases lining up with TRBD1. After removal of 2 bases from V and 0 bases from J, the junction contained 7 bases not matched to a gene. CDR3 size: 18 residues. The germline V gene has CDR1 SNHLY and CDR2 FYNNEI. The CDR3 DNA sequence: TGTGCCAGCAGTGAAAGGGACAGGGGTCTATATAGCAATCAGCCCCAGCATTTT. Its translation: CASSERDRGLYSNQPQHF.

J is TRBJ1-2 and V is TRBV25-1; 8 bases agree with TRBD1. CDR1 MGHDK and CDR2 SYGVNS come from the germline V gene. CDR3 size: 13 residues. V shed 4 bases and J 6 bases; nucleotides not matched to a gene: 4. The DNA for the CDR3 is TGTGCCAGCAGTGCTCCACAGGGGGATGGCTACACCTTC. Translated, it gives CASSAPQGDGYTF.

This clonotype has ten or more counts. The chain employs TRBV4-2 and TRBJ1-5; D ambiguous. The germline V and J ends were trimmed by 4 bases and 0 bases, with 13 bases remaining between them. Germline CDR1 reads LGHNA; CDR2 reads YNFKEQ. The length of the CDR3 is 16 residues. CDR3 protein: CASSPTVGSSNQPQHF. DNA of the CDR3: TGTGCCAGCAGCCCTACAGTGGGTTCTAGCAATCAGCCCCAGCATTTT.

This clonotype has a count of ten or more. The rearrangement uses TRBV6-1 and TRBJ1-2; D may be TRBD1 (5 bases). Trimming took off 10 bases at V and 5 bases at J, with 20 bases between the two ends. The V gene's germline CDR1 is MNHNS and CDR2 SASEGT. CDR3 size: 14 residues. CDR3 in amino acids: CATSAGDFAYGYTF. CDR3 coding DNA: TGTGCCACATCAGCGGGGGACTTTGCTTATGGCTACACCTTC.

This clonotype was counted ten times or more. V usage is TRBV19 and J usage is TRBJ1-6; D remains unclear. The germline gives CDR1 LNHDA, CDR2 SQIVND (reference sequence). V was shortened by 10 bases and J by 4 bases, with 8 bases between the two germline ends. The CDR3 length is 12 residues. CDR3 coding DNA: TGTGCCACTGGAATTTATAATTCACCCCTCCACTTT. Translated: CATGIYNSPLHF. Full variable domain (rest looked up from reference TRBV19 and TRBJ1-6): DGGITQSPKYLFRKEGQNVTLSCEQNLNHDAMYWYRQDPGQGLRLIYYSQIVNDFQKGDIAEGYSVSREKKESFPLTVTSAQKNPTAFYLCATGIYNSPLHFGNGTRLTVT.

V is TRBV5-6 and J is TRBJ2-1, with 9 bases fitting TRBD2. The CDR3 length is 15 residues. Germline loops: CDR1 SGHDT, CDR2 YYEEEE. Trimming took 8 bases from V and 5 from J; bases not matched to a gene: 11. The CDR3 spells CASSITTSGHNEQFF. The CDR3 DNA is TGTGCCAGTAGTATCACGACTAGCGGACACAATGAGCAGTTCTTC.

Note on this clonotype: Mismatch with germline at one junction end may stem from a read error. V is TRBV5-8 and J is TRBJ2-3, with D tentatively TRBD2 (7 bases). The CDR3 extends over 12 amino acids. From germline, CDR1 is SGHTS and CDR2 YDEGEE. Here the CDR3 reads CAPRGGGGTQYF. The CDR3 bases are TGCGCCCCAAGGGGGGGGGGGGGTACGCAGTATTTT.

This clonotype was seen at least ten times. The V call is TRBV2, the J call TRBJ1-4; possibly TRBD1 for D (5 bases). CDR3 size: 17 residues. Trimming removed 2 bases from V and 6 bases from J, with 19 bases in between. Germline CDR1 and CDR2: SNHLY and FYNNEI. The CDR3 reads CASSESSRANLYEKLFF. The CDR3 DNA reads TGTGCCAGCAGTGAAAGTTCCAGGGCCAACCTTTATGAAAAACTGTTTTTT.

The CDR3 region has the DNA TGTGCCAGCAGCTTGTACTATGGCTACACCTTC. It specifies CASSLYYGYTF. The chain recombines TRBV7-9 with TRBJ1-2; the D is unclear. Germline V gene sequence: CDR1 SEHNR, CDR2 FQNEAQ (reference sequence). V was cut by 3 bases and J by 3 bases, with 2 bases left in between. The CDR3 has 11 residues.

There are many counts of this clonotype. The chain is built from TRBV5-1 and TRBJ2-1; TRBD2 might be the D (5 bases). Germline CDR1 reads SGHRS; CDR2 reads YFSETQ. With 0 bases removed from V and 6 bases from J, the gap between germline ends came to 7 bases. CDR3 size: 13 residues. Here the CDR3 DNA reads TGCGCCAGCAGCTTGGGGACTCTCAATGAGCAGTTCTTC. Protein sequence: CASSLGTLNEQFF. Together with reference TRBV5-1 and TRBJ2-1, the CDR3 gives the full variable domain: KAGVTQTPRYLIKTRGQQVTLSCSPISGHRSVSWYQQTPGQGLQFLFEYFSETQRNKGNFPGRFSGRQFSNSRSEMNVSTLELGDSALYLCASSLGTLNEQFFGPGTRLTVL.

This clonotype appeared a few times. The genes are TRBV9 and TRBJ2-1; 14 positions agree with TRBD2. This CDR3 is 17 amino acids long. Losses at the gene ends were 4 bases for V and 9 bases for J; bases not matched to a gene: 12. CDR1 is SGDLS, CDR2 YYNGEE, per germline. The CDR3, as DNA: TGTGCCAGCAGCCGTTCCATGACTAGCGGGGGGGCAGTTGAGCAGTTCTTC. It encodes CASSRSMTSGGAVEQFF.

This clonotype has ten or more counts. The rearrangement uses TRBV9 and TRBJ2-6; 9 nucleotides line up with TRBD1. The V gene end was trimmed by 4 bases and the J gene end by 4 bases; junction bases not matched to a gene: 15. Germline V CDR1 and CDR2: SGDLS, YYNGEE. There are 19 residues in the CDR3. The CDR3 region is CASSLTLPGTGTGANVLTF. For the CDR3, the DNA is TGTGCCAGCAGCCTTACACTACCCGGGACAGGGACCGGGGCCAACGTCCTGACTTTC.

This clonotype has more than one count but fewer than ten. V is TRBV3-1 and J is TRBJ1-1; D is possibly TRBD1 (6 bases). The germline V gene has CDR1 LGHDT and CDR2 YNNKEL (reference sequence). The CDR3 length is 15 residues. V was trimmed by 4 bases and J by 1 base, leaving 13 bases between them. The CDR3 sequence is CASSRGAGANTEAFF. For the CDR3, the DNA is TGTGCCAGCAGCCGCGGGGCGGGGGCGAACACTGAAGCTTTCTTT.

This clonotype was detected many times. The DNA for the CDR3 is TGTGCCACCCTGGTGGGGGGGGAAGGCTATGGCTACACCTTC. Amino acids: CATLVGGEGYGYTF. This chain joins TRBV6-1 and TRBJ1-2, with TRBD1 as a possible D gene (5 bases). CDR3 length: 14 residues. Germline loops: CDR1 MNHNS, CDR2 SASEGT. Trimming took off 10 bases at V and 4 bases at J, with 19 bases between the two ends.

The chain joins TRBV7-9 to TRBJ2-3, with D perhaps matching TRBD2 (5 bases). V was clipped by 4 bases and J by 6 bases, with 11 bases between them. Per the germline V gene, CDR1 is SEHNR and CDR2 is FQNEAQ (reference sequence). The CDR3 runs to 13 residues. CDR3 sequence reads: CASSSPGLDTQYF. The CDR3 coding sequence is TGTGCCAGCAGCTCCCCGGGGTTGGATACGCAGTATTTT.

This clonotype was found many times. The CDR3 DNA reads as TGCAGCGGACGTCCCGGGACTAGCGTGAATGAGCAGTTCTTC. Amino acids: CSGRPGTSVNEQFF. The chain carries TRBV29-1 and TRBJ2-1, with 10 bases that match TRBD2. The ends lost 7 bases at V and 7 bases at J; junction bases unmatched: 10. CDR3 length equals 14 residues. The V gene's germline CDR1 is SQVTM and CDR2 ANQGSEA.

This clonotype appeared a few times. V is TRBV28 and J is TRBJ2-3, with no clear D. V lost 6 bases to trimming and J lost 3 bases, with 7 bases between them. From germline, CDR1 is MDHEN and CDR2 SYDVKM. The CDR3 spans 12 residues. In DNA form, the CDR3 reads TGTGCCAGCAGGCGAACAACAGATACGCAGTATTTT. Its translation: CASRRTTDTQYF.

The rearrangement uses TRBV6-2 or TRBV6-3 and TRBJ2-7, with 13 nucleotides matching TRBD2. The ends lost 5 bases at V and 3 bases at J; junction bases unmatched: 4. The CDR3 has 15 amino acids. Germline V gene lookup returns CDR1 MNHEY and CDR2 SVGEGT. The CDR3 coding sequence is TGTGCCAGCAGTCCTGGACTAGCGGGGGTCTACGAGCAGTACTTC. Amino acid sequence: CASSPGLAGVYEQYF.

This clonotype came up a few times. The chain links TRBV27 to TRBJ2-1; D ambiguous. This CDR3 comprises 15 residues. Germline CDR1 reads MNHEY; CDR2 reads SMNVEV (reference sequence). Trimming shortened V by 1 base and J by 0 bases, and 7 bases separated the two germline ends. The CDR3 is CASSLYGGSYNEQFF. The DNA for the CDR3 is TGTGCCAGCAGTTTATACGGCGGCTCCTACAATGAGCAGTTCTTC.